Sequencing of this TCR beta chain was carried out in a study of neurological immune-mediated disorders. Time point: longitudinal time-point 1 (baseline). It was from 2 million PBMCs stored at -80 C that the unsorted libraries were obtained. 5'RACE with 10-nucleotide random UMIs produced the cDNA. Each CDR3 protein is one row after TCRdb ran MiXCR on the 5' RACE reads. This table has some 49,000 distinct CDR3 sequences, 10% appearing once. Overall study findings and caveats: HTLV-1-associated myelopathy showed the most TCR clonal expansion; multiple sclerosis the least, below healthy controls. No expanded-clone CDR3 amino acid sequence recurred across subjects, suggesting private TCR-beta repertoires.

This clonotype was counted many times. Antigen: not known. Material for sequencing was PBMCs. The receptor comes from a woman aged 40 to 55 in good health.

The chain's CDR3 is CASSGGAGRETQYF. The CDR3 coding sequence is TGTGCCAGCAGCGGAGGGGCAGGGCGGGAGACCCAGTACTTC. The chain joins TRBV7-2 to TRBJ2-5; D perhaps matches TRBD2 (6 bases). V lost 5 bases and J 5 bases, leaving 15 bases between the germline ends. CDR1 is SGHTA and CDR2 is FQGNSA in the germline V gene. This CDR3 comprises 14 residues.